This T cell receptor (beta chain) was found in a study of blood T cell repertoires in COVID-19 (dated by TCRdb to the early 2020s). In the study overall: The collaborator samples originated in the United States, Italy and Spain and spanned the acute and convalescent phases of COVID-19. A freely available public database, intended as a resource for researchers studying the immune response to SARS-CoV-2, is where the repertoires were released. Deeply sampled blood TCRbeta repertoires from subjects exposed to, actively infected with, or recovered from COVID-19 were included in the dataset. The sample metadata nearly always contained a de-identified subject ID, COVID-19 status, age in years and sex. Where HLA class I and class II types were available, the types were taken from metadata supplied by the sample provider, not from assay-based typing. The samples were drawn from the first 160 participants of the ongoing ImmuneRACE study and from 1,200 or so subjects provided by 6 global collaborators. The material from the prospective study consisted of cDNA or gDNA derived from T cells, B-cell-depleted T cells, or PBMCs.

The CDR3 runs 16 amino acids, cysteine and phenylalanine included. The DNA shown is the 48-base CDR3, in frame from base 1. The CDR1 and CDR2 encoded by the germline V gene are SGHVS and FQNEAQ. V is pruned by 4 bases and J by 0 bases, leaving 7 bases of the junction without a gene match. The immunoSEQ Assay, a bias-controlled multiplex PCR, was used to amplify TCRbeta CDR3 regions from genomic DNA. In the original analysis: Within the assay, amplification of reference gene primers was used to estimate how many nucleated cells each sample contained. To quantify the absolute abundance of each unique TCRbeta CDR3 rearrangement, sequence reads were collapsed and filtered. Productive Simpson clonality was computed per sample as the square root of Simpson's diversity index over productive rearrangements. The table comes from immuneACCESS by way of TCRdb, which keeps in-frame sequences with V and J called. Part of the clones is missing from these tables; in studies checked, under half for an unresolved V gene and the rest for unknown reasons. The V and J calls and the clone size are those of that table, but D and trimming were determined from the DNA. Counted in this sample were around 130,000 clones; roughly 84% of them appeared once. The ten biggest clones cover under 5% of the sample.

In the prospective study, participants were 18 to 89 years old, resided in 25 or so geographic areas of the United States, and were enrolled through a virtual design. Cohort assignment in the prospective study relied on participant-reported clinical history from a screening survey and a study questionnaire. Recovered participants in ImmuneRACE Cohort 3 were defined as having two consecutive negative NP/OP PCR tests, clearance from a healthcare professional, or resolution of symptoms. In the prospective study, whole blood, serum and a nasopharyngeal or oropharyngeal swab were collected from each participant by mobile phlebotomists. Additional blood draws and questionnaires over a roughly two-month period could optionally be provided by prospective study participants. Prospective study blood samples were shipped either frozen or at room temperature before DNA extraction. General findings and caveats noted by the study authors: Clinical and demographic metadata were provided uncurated, with the amount varying by source and participant.

This clone was found once. The specificity of this receptor is unknown. No per-base quality is available; no much larger clone lies one base away. The rearrangement combines TRBV7-8 with TRBJ2-3, with 7 bases matching TRBD1. The sequence was obtained from a woman in her 30s who had recovered from COVID-19. Input material: PBMCs or T cells enriched from blood (not recorded which). DNA sequence: TGTGCCAGCAGCTCCCCGACAGGGATCAGCACAGATACGCAGTATTTT. Its translation is CASSSPTGISTDTQYF.